This record looks at one T cell receptor (beta chain) sequence and its context. Its antigen remains unknown. Germline assignment: CDR1 SGHTA and CDR2 FQGNSA. The ends were cut back, 6 bases at V and 1 base at J, with 9 bases in the middle. The CDR3 is 13 residues long. The sample originates from a study of cytotoxic CD8 clonotypes in ibrutinib-treated CLL. About the study: Responses: approximately 25 partial, 2 complete; after median around 68 months, around 14 stayed remitted, 12 progressed. Study-level findings and limits: Progressing patients had sampling times that differed from those of sustained-remission patients. Baseline clonality exceeded age-matched healthy donors and tracked circulating CD8+ T-cell counts.

With cryopreserved PBMCs as the source, roughly 2 micrograms of genomic DNA went to TCR beta libraries. TCRdb's table, derived via immunoSEQ multiplex PCR, lists solely in-frame clones and lacks some. Here the sample spans approximately 7,000 clones, 60% to 80% being singletons. The clonotype comes from a human donor with chronic lymphocytic leukemia. Specimen: PBMCs, collected before ibrutinib treatment. J is TRBJ2-5 and V is TRBV7-2; TRBD2 might be the D (7 bases). CDR3 sequence: CASRRGGQETQYF. CDR3 bases: TGTGCCAGCAGGAGGGGGGGCCAAGAGACCCAGTACTTC.